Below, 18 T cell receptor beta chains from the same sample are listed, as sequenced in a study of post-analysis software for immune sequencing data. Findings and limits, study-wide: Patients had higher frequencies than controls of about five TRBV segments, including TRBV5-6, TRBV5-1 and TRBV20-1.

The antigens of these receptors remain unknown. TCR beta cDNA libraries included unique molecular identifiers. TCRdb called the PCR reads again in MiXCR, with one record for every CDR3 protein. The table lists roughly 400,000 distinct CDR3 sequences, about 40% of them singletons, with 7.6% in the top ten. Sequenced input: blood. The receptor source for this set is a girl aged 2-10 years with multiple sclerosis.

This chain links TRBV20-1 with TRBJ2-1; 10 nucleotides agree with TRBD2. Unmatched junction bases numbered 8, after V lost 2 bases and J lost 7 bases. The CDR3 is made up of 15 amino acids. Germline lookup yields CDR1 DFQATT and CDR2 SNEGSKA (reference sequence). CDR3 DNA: TGCAGTGCTAGACGAGCGGGAGGGCCCAGGAATGAGCAGTTCTTC. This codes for CSARRAGGPRNEQFF.

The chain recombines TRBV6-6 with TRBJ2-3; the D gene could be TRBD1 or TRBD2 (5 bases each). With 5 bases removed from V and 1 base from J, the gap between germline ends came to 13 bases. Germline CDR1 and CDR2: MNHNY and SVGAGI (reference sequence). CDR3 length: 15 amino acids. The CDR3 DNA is TGTGCCAGCAGTCGACGGGGCCTTCGCACAGATACGCAGTATTTT. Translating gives CASSRRGLRTDTQYF.

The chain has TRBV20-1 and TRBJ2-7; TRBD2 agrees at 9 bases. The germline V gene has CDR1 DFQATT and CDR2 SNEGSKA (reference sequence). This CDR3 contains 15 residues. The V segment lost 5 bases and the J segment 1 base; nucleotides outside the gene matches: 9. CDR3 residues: CSASRARGGSYEQYF. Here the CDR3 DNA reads TGCAGTGCTTCCCGCGCGCGGGGGGGATCCTACGAGCAGTACTTC.

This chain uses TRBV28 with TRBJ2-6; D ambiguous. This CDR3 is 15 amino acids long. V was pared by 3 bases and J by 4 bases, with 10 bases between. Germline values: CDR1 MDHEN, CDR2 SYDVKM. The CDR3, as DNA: TGTGCCAGCAGTTTGTGGGCTTCGGGGGCCAACGTCCTGACTTTC. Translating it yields CASSLWASGANVLTF. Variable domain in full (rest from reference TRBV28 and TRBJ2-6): DVKVTQSSRYLVKRTGEKVFLECVQDMDHENMFWYRQDPGLGLRLIYFSYDVKMKEKGDIPEGYSVSREKKERFSLILESASTNQTSMYLCASSLWASGANVLTFGAGSRLTVL.

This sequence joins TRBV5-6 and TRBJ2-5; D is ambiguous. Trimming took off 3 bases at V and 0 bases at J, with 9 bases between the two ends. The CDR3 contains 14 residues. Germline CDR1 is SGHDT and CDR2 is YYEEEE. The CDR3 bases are TGTGCCAGCAGCTCCAGACCGAACCAAGAGACCCAGTACTTC. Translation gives CASSSRPNQETQYF.

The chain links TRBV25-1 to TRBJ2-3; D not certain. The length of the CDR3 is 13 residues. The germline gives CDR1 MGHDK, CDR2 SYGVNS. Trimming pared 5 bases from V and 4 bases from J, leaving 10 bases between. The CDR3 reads CASSQSAADTQYF. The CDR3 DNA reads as TGTGCCAGCAGTCAAAGCGCGGCAGATACGCAGTATTTT. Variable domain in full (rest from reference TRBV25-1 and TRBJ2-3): EADIYQTPRYLVIGTGKKITLECSQTMGHDKMYWYQQDPGMELHLIHYSYGVNSTEKGDLSSESTVSRIRTEHFPLTLESARPSHTSQYLCASSQSAADTQYFGPGTRLTVL.

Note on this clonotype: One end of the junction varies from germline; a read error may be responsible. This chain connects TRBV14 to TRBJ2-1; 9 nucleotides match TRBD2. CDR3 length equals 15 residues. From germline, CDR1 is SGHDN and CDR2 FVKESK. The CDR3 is CASSPSGGPYNKQFF. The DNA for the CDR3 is TGTGCCAGCAGCCCAAGCGGGGGGCCATACAATAAGCAGTTCTTC. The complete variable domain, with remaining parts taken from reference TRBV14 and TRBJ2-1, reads EAGVTQFPSHSVIEKGQTVTLRCDPISGHDNLYWYRRVMGKEIKFLLHFVKESKQDESGMPNNRFLAERTGGTYSTLKVQPAELEDSGVYFCASSPSGGPYNKQFFGPGTRLTVL.

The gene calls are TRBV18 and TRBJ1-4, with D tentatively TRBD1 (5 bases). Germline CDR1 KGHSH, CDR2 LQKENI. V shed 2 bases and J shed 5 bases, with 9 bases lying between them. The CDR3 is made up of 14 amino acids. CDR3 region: CASSPWRGNEKLFF. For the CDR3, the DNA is TGTGCCAGCTCACCATGGAGGGGCAATGAAAAACTGTTTTTT.

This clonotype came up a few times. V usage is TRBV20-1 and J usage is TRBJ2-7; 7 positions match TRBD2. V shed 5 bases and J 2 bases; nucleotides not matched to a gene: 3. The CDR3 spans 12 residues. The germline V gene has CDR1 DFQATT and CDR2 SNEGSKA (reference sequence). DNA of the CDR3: TGCAGTGCTGGCGGGAGTACCTACGAGCAGTACTTC. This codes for CSAGGSTYEQYF.

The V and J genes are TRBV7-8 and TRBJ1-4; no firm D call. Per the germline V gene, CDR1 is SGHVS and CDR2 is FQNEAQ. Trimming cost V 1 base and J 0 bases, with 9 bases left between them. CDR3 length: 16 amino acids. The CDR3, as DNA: TGTGCCAGCAGCTTAGAGTACATAGCAACTAATGAAAAACTGTTTTTT. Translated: CASSLEYIATNEKLFF.

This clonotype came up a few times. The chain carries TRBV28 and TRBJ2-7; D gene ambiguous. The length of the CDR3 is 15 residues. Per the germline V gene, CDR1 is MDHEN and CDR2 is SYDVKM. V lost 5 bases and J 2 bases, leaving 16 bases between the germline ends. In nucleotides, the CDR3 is TGTGCCAGCAGTGAACCGGGTTTTAGCACCTACGAGCAGTACTTC. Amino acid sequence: CASSEPGFSTYEQYF. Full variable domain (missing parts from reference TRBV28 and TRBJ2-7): DVKVTQSSRYLVKRTGEKVFLECVQDMDHENMFWYRQDPGLGLRLIYFSYDVKMKEKGDIPEGYSVSREKKERFSLILESASTNQTSMYLCASSEPGFSTYEQYFGPGTRLTVT.

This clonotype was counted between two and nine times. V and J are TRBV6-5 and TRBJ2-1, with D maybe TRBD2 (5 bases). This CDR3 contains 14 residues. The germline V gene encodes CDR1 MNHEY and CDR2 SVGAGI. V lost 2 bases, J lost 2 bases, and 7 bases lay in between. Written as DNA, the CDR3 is TGTGCCAGCAGTTACAGACTACCCTACAATGAGCAGTTCTTC. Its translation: CASSYRLPYNEQFF.

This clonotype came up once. As DNA, the CDR3 is TGTGCCAGCAGTCGGGACAGGGGCGGGTTCAATGAGCAGTTCTTC. This codes for CASSRDRGGFNEQFF. The chain couples TRBV7-8 to TRBJ2-1; 10 nucleotides agree with TRBD1. Germline CDR1 reads SGHVS; CDR2 reads FQNEAQ. The CDR3 consists of 15 residues. Trimming removed 6 bases from V and 6 bases from J; junction bases left unmatched: 8.

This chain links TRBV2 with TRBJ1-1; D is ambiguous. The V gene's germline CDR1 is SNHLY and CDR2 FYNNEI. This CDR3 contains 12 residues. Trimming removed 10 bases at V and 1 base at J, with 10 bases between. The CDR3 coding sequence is TGTGCCACCTGGATCAGGAACACTGAAGCTTTCTTT. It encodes CATWIRNTEAFF. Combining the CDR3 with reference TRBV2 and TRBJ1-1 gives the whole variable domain EPEVTQTPSHQVTQMGQEVILRCVPISNHLYFYWYRQILGQKVEFLVSFYNNEISEKSEIFDDQFSVERPDGSNFTLKIRSTKLEDSAMYFCATWIRNTEAFFGQGTRLTVV.

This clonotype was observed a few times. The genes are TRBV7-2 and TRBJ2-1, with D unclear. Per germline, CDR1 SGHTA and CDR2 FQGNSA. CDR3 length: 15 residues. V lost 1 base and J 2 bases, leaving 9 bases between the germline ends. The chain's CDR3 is CASSLDRKAYNEQFF. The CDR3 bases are TGTGCCAGCAGCTTAGATAGAAAGGCCTACAATGAGCAGTTCTTC.

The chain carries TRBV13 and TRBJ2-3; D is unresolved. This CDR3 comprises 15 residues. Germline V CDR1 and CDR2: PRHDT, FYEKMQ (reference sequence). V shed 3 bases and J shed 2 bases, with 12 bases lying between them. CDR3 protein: CASSFHTETTDTQYF. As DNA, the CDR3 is TGTGCCAGCAGCTTCCACACAGAAACCACAGATACGCAGTATTTT. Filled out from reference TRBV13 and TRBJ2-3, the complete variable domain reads AAGVIQSPRHLIKEKRETATLKCYPIPRHDTVYWYQQGPGQDPQFLISFYEKMQSDKGSIPDRFSAQQFSDYHSELNMSSLELGDSALYFCASSFHTETTDTQYFGPGTRLTVL.

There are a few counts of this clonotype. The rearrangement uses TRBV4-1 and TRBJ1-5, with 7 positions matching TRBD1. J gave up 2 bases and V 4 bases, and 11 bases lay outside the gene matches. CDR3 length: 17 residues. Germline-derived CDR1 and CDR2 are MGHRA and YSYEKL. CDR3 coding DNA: TGCGCCAGCAGCCCACGACCGACAGGGAGAGGCAATCAGCCCCAGCATTTT. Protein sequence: CASSPRPTGRGNQPQHF.

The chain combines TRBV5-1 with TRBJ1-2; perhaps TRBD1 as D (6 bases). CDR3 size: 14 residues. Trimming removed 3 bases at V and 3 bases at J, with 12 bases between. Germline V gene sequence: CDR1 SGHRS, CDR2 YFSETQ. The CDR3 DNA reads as TGCGCCAGCAGCTCCGGGACACCTTACTATGGCTACACCTTC. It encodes CASSSGTPYYGYTF.